One TCR beta chain is described in this entry. Its matching antigen is unknown. V was trimmed by 5 bases and J by 0 bases, leaving 14 bases between them. Germline V gene sequence: CDR1 MDHEN, CDR2 SYDVKM. This CDR3 is 16 amino acids long. TCRdb keeps only in-frame clones here, not all; method: immunoSEQ multiplex PCR. This table has tens of thousands of clones, 86% appearing once. This record belongs to a study of OX40 agonist ivuxolimab in advanced cancers. The study's findings and limits: Clonal expansion among partial responders at 0.1-3.0 mg/kg ranked near the lowest.

This rearrangement joins TRBV28 to TRBJ2-1; the D is unclear. The sample was CD4+ or CD8+ T cells sorted from blood, taken in a trial of the OX40 agonist ivuxolimab. This TCR was sampled from an adult with an advanced solid tumor such as melanoma, head and neck, liver or kidney cancer. CDR3 protein: CASSPAGTSSYNEQFF. The DNA for the CDR3 is TGTGCCAGCAGTCCCGCAGGAACGAGCTCCTACAATGAGCAGTTCTTC.